This T cell receptor beta chain stems from a study of T cells in AML relapse after transplant (dated by TCRdb to 2018 to 2020). In terms of the full investigation: The remission controls were clinically matched patients who stayed in long-term complete remission and had more than 3 years of follow-up. Remission samples were obtained from bone marrow collected about 1 year after HSCT from patients in whom complete remission was maintained. In patients given allogeneic HSCT for myeloid malignancy, this retrospective study looked at bone marrow T cells, examining both their TCR repertoires and their inhibitory receptor expression. Overall study outcomes, separate from this receptor: The TCR repertoire comparisons were based on very few samples, with only a few individuals in each group for unsorted bone marrow.

The CDR3 covers 13 residues, taking in both the cysteine and the phenylalanine. The DNA shown is the 39-base CDR3, in frame from base 1. Per the germline V gene, ENHRY is the CDR1 and SYGVKD is the CDR2. V was cut back by 3 bases and J by 6 bases, leaving a gap of 8 bases between them. The library was built by means of PCR. TCR alpha and beta chains were amplified from RNA with a modified RACE PCR protocol rather than multiplex PCR. Libraries were sequenced on an Illumina MiSeq, and raw reads were demultiplexed by sample-specific barcode combinations. The published analysis was carried out like this. TCR clonotypes were identified from the sequencing reads using MiXCR software. The raw public data were reprocessed by TCRdb itself: fastp quality trimming at Q25, MiXCR clonotype calling, in-frame beta chains only. Each CDR3 protein gets just one entry, which takes the most common genes and DNA from the rows behind it. The V and J calls were determined by TCRdb, not by the authors. The sample has under 4,000 distinct CDR3 sequences on record, 9.5% to 12% of them singletons. About 30% of the sample rests with the top ten.

Comment on this clonotype: What antigen it recognizes has not been identified. No much larger clone exists at a distance of one base, and base qualities are not known.

This receptor was taken from a human donor who had a stem cell transplant for acute myeloid leukemia. It is possible that, after a transplant, some T cells come from the graft donor. Sequencing used bone marrow, either the whole sample or a sorted T cell fraction (not recorded which), obtained in complete remission. The V gene is TRBV10-3 and the J gene is TRBJ2-2, with an unclear D gene assignment. The CDR3 protein is CAISDNIAGELFF. The sequenced DNA: TGTGCCATCAGTGACAATATAGCCGGGGAGCTGTTTTTT.